The text below deals with one T cell receptor (beta chain). Its antigen is still unknown. The data were obtained in a study of T cell repertoires in cytomegalovirus infection. Study background: From public TCR beta signatures came an indication of both CMV infection and matching HLA type.

Study-wide points: What dominated the ex vivo response were HLA-C-restricted CMV-specific TCR beta clonotypes. Of the TCR beta families, the public ones yielded a cumulative frequency that identified carriers of CMV plus the relevant HLA.

TCRdb redid the calling of the reads with MiXCR, one entry per CDR3 protein. The sample yields some 250,000 distinct CDR3 sequences, roughly 10% seen once. The sequenced sample consisted of PBMCs. This sequence originates from a human donor in good health (CMV status not recorded). Some clones in this sample may be carry-over from other donors' samples.

CDR3 sequence reads: CASSLATGARQGEQYF. The CDR3 coding sequence is TGTGCCAGCAGCTTAGCGACAGGGGCCCGTCAGGGCGAGCAGTACTTC. This chain uses TRBV7-4 with TRBJ2-7, with 8 bases lining up with TRBD1. Germline CDR1 is SGHVT and CDR2 is SQSDAQ. This CDR3 is built from 16 residues. After removal of 0 bases from V and 6 bases from J, the junction contained 10 bases not matched to a gene.